The text below deals with one T cell receptor (beta chain). Its antigen is as yet unknown. The sample comes from a study of somatic mutations in cytotoxic T cells in rheumatoid arthritis. Study outcomes and limitations: The top CD8+ clone topped 20% of CD8+ cells in about an eighth of the 65 patients.

Per the germline V gene, CDR1 is MNHEY and CDR2 is SVGAGI. The CDR3 runs to 15 residues. Trimming removed 5 bases at V and 0 bases at J, with 14 bases between. TCRdb's table, derived via immunoSEQ multiplex PCR, lists solely in-frame clones and lacks some. The table lists some 14,000 clones, 82% of them singletons, with less than 30% in the top ten. The sample taken for sequencing was CD8+ T cells sorted from blood. The chain links TRBV6-5 to TRBJ2-7; possibly TRBD1 for D (5 bases). The origin of this receptor is an adult with rheumatoid arthritis. The CDR3 region is CASSPNQGSSYEQYF. The DNA of the CDR3 is TGTGCCAGCAGTCCAAATCAGGGAAGCTCCTACGAGCAGTACTTC.